Given below is one T cell receptor (beta chain) in context. No cognate antigen has been identified for it. Base qualities are not at hand, and no much larger clone is one base apart. The data originate from a study of CD8+ T cells in alopecia areata (dated by TCRdb to between 2017 and 2018). At the level of the whole study: The treated patients took part in an open-label pilot trial in which moderate-to-severe alopecia areata was treated with oral tofacitinib at 5 to 10 mg twice daily. Tofacitinib was administered for 6 to 18 months, and 6 months of follow-up off drug were then conducted to assess delayed response and recurrence. Disease severity in treated patients was measured with the SALT score, which quantifies the percentage of affected scalp surface area. To study T cell clonal expansion in alopecia areata, the researchers applied high-throughput TCRbeta sequencing to both the C3H/HeJ mouse model and human patients. Scalp tissue and sorted CD4+ and CD8+ peripheral blood T cells from patchy and totalis/universalis alopecia areata patients and from healthy controls were covered by human TCRbeta sequencing. Biopsies were taken from tofacitinib-treated patients at baseline and again at 4 and 24 weeks into treatment, and several of those patients also had a later scalp biopsy. Clonality in the scalp was compared among normal scalp (n=4), patchy alopecia areata scalp (n=8), and alopecia totalis/universalis scalp (n=8). RNA came from the PAXgene miRNA kit for fixed scalp, the miRNeasy kit for PBMCs, and the RNeasy kit for mouse skin. Amplification of TCRbeta CDR3 regions was done by immunoSEQ multiplex PCR using 35 Vbeta forward primers and 13 Jbeta reverse primers. The investigation overall reported the following: Compared with normal scalp, lesional scalp, particularly in alopecia totalis/universalis, had higher clonality and more expanded CD8+ clones, which suggests antigenic drive. With tofacitinib, both scalp clonality and the number of expanded CD8+ clones among the top 100 scalp clones went down significantly. Because the treated cohort was small and included a single nonresponder, larger studies are needed to assess links between baseline CD8+ expansion and response. Shared TCR sequences between patients were less evident than in mice, which may be partly attributable to HLA diversity in the patient population. Unlike mouse skin, which is dominated by gammadelta T cells, normal human skin has resident alphabeta T cells that are also sequenced, and this complicates analysis of the scalp TCR repertoire. Many expanded lesional clones persisted in scalp and blood during tofacitinib treatment, which may partly explain relapse after stopping treatment.

The sample's treatment or condition label is to be understood as: oral pan-JAK inhibitor, 5-10 mg twice daily. Peripheral blood and lesional scalp punch biopsies were obtained from patients with alopecia areata. PBMCs were separated by density centrifugation and stained for CD3, CD4 and CD8, after which CD4+ and CD8+ T cells were sorted on a FACSAria. CDR1 MNHNY and CDR2 SVGAGI were looked up in the germline V gene (reference sequence). Reading from cysteine to phenylalanine, the CDR3 counts 15 amino acids. Only the CDR3 part of the read is kept: 45 bases, read in frame from the first base. Trimming accounts for 5 bases at V and 0 bases at J, while the number of junction bases matched to no gene is 7. Libraries were built with the immunoSEQ multiplex PCR assay. To provide template for TCR sequencing, every sample had RNA extracted and reverse transcribed into cDNA. First-strand cDNA was synthesized with SuperScript III using a 2:1 mix of oligo-dT and random hexamers. A synthetic immune receptor repertoire was used to gauge amplification bias, and whatever bias remained was removed computationally. The original pipeline was this. After raw reads were preprocessed to remove errors, the CDR3 was defined following IMGT conventions as running from the conserved cysteine to phenylalanine. Clonality was computed by normalizing Shannon entropy by log2 of the number of productive unique TCRs and subtracting the result from 1. Scalp TCRbeta sequences were cross-referenced with sorted blood CD4 and CD8 repertoires so that the CD4 or CD8 identity of scalp clones could be inferred. TCRdb mirrors the immuneACCESS table, restricted to in-frame sequences. Some clones are absent from its copies; in checked studies, under half trace to an unresolved V gene, and the reason for the others is unknown. The D gene and trimming were derived from the DNA, and the V and J assignments and clone size from that table. The sample contains approximately 210,000 clones, more than 60% of them found a single time. The top ten constitute 0.95% to 1.5% of the sample.

The material sequenced was CD4+ T cells sorted from blood, taken at approximately week 42, from a patient treated with tofacitinib. The sequence was obtained from a human donor with alopecia areata. This receptor chain uses TRBV6-6 and TRBJ2-7, and TRBD1 aligns with 7 junction nucleotides. The DNA sequence is TGTGCCAGCAGTCTGACAGGGTCGAGCTCCTACGAGCAGTACTTC. Its protein reads: CASSLTGSSSYEQYF.